The sample holds a few counts of the clone carrying this T cell receptor beta chain. Its target is not known. This sample was taken from a study of spatial heterogeneity in lung cancer. Turning to the study itself: An average of more than ten raw reads was observed per unique TCR and UMI combination. Whole-study findings and limits: Expanded tumor TCRs that were ubiquitous appeared in blood more at resection than follow-up.

TCRdb redid the calling of the 5' RACE reads with MiXCR, one entry per CDR3 protein. This table holds about 26,000 distinct CDR3 sequences, around 13% found once. This CDR3 is 14 amino acids long. Trimming pared 5 bases from V and 1 base from J, leaving 8 bases between. CDR1 PRHDT and CDR2 FYEKMQ come from the germline V gene (reference sequence). Time point noted: sample taken at primary tumor resection. Sequencing was performed on whole RNA extracted from tumor and nontumor lung tissue, or from frozen PBMC, and the material was left unsorted. Donation came from some 73 patients with untreated early-stage non-small cell lung cancer.

J is TRBJ2-2 and V is TRBV13, with D uncertain. Here the sequenced sample was PBMCs, taken at surgery. The sequence was collected from a female donor with early-stage non-small cell lung cancer. The DNA of the CDR3 is TGTGCCAGCAGCACCACAGTGAACACCGGGGAGCTGTTTTTT. Translated: CASSTTVNTGELFF.